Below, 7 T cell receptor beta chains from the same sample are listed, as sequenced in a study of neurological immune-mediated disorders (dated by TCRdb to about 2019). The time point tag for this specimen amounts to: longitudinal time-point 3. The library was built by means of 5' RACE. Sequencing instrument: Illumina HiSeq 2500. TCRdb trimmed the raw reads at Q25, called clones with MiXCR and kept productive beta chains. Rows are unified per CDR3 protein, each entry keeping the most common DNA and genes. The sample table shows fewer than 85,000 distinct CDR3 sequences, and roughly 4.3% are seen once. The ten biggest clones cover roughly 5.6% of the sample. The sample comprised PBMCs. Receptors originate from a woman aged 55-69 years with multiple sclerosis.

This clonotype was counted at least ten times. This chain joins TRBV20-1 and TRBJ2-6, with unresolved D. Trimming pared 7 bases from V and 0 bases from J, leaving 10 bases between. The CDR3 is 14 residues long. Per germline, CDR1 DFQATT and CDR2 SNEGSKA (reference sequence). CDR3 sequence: CSVDSSSGANVLTF. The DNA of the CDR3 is TGCAGTGTAGACTCTTCCTCTGGGGCCAACGTCCTGACTTTC.

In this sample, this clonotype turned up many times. CDR3 in amino acids: CASSTGQGTDTQYF. CDR3 nucleotide sequence: TGTGCCAGCAGCACCGGACAGGGCACAGATACGCAGTATTTT. The chain links TRBV7-2 to TRBJ2-3; TRBD1 aligns across 7 bases. Trimming removed 5 bases from V and 1 base from J; junction bases left unmatched: 3. Germline CDR1 SGHTA, CDR2 FQGNSA. The CDR3 is made up of 14 amino acids.

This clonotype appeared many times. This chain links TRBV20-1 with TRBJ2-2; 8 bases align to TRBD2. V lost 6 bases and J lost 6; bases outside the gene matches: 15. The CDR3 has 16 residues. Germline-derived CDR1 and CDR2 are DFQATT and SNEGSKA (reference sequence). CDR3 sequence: CSARMHGGAGSGELFF. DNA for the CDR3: TGCAGTGCGCGGATGCACGGGGGGGCCGGGTCCGGGGAGCTGTTTTTT.

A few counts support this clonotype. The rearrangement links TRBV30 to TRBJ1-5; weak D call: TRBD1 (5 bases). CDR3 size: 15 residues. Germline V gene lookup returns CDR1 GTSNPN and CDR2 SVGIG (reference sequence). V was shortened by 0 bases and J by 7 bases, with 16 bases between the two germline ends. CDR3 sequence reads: CAWSVRGRVGQPQHF. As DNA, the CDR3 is TGTGCCTGGAGTGTACGGGGCAGGGTTGGACAGCCCCAGCATTTT.

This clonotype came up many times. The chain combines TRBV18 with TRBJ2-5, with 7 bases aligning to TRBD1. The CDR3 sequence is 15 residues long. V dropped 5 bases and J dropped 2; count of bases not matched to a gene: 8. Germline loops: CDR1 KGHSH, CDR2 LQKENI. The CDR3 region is CASSTTYRGQETQYF. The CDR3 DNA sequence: TGTGCCAGCTCAACGACATACAGGGGACAAGAGACCCAGTACTTC.

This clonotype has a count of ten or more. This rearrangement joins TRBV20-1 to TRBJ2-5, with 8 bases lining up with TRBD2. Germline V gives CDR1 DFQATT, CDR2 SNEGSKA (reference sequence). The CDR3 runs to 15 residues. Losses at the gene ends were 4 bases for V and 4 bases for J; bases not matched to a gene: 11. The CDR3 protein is CSAIYLSGGGETQYF. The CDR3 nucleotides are TGCAGTGCTATCTATCTCTCCGGGGGGGGAGAGACCCAGTACTTC.

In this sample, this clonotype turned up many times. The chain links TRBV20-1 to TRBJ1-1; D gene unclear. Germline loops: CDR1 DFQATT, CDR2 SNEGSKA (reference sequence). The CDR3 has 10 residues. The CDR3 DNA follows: TGCAGAGTGGGTCCCACTGAAGCTTTCTTT. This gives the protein CRVGPTEAFF.